The table lists the clone carrying this T cell receptor beta chain with a count of one. PCR was performed a second time for about 7 to 12 cycles using a sample-barcoded 5' primer and a J-beta primer mix. MiXCR, run by TCRdb on the 5' RACE reads, gives a single entry per CDR3 protein. The data hold around 990,000 distinct CDR3 sequences, with about 23% observed a single time. The CDR3 totals 17 residues. Germline trimming cut 1 base from V and 5 bases from J; bases unmatched to any gene: 12. Germline loops: CDR1 SGHRS, CDR2 YFSETQ. These data belong to a study of blood T cells in healthy people across ages. These same data were also listed under a study on T cells of mothers and their children.

This chain links TRBV5-1 with TRBJ2-3; 8 nucleotides agree with TRBD2. The TCR was taken from a girl aged 2-15 years in good health. The sequenced sample consisted of blood. The DNA for the CDR3 is TGCGCCAGCAGCTTGATAGCGGGGATTTTCGGGGAAGATACGCAGTATTTT. Protein sequence: CASSLIAGIFGEDTQYF. Using reference TRBV5-1 and TRBJ2-3 for the parts outside the CDR3, the full variable domain is KAGVTQTPRYLIKTRGQQVTLSCSPISGHRSVSWYQQTPGQGLQFLFEYFSETQRNKGNFPGRFSGRQFSNSRSEMNVSTLELGDSALYLCASSLIAGIFGEDTQYFGPGTRLTVL.